Presented here are 21 T cell receptor beta chains from one specimen sequenced in a study of T-cell memory formation after mild COVID-19. A single record per CDR3 protein comes from TCRdb applying MiXCR to the 5' RACE reads. The sample shows approximately 340,000 distinct CDR3 sequences, over 10% of them seen only once. The sample consisted of PBMCs or a T cell subset sorted from them (not recorded which). These receptors originate from a man aged 18 to 30 who had mild COVID-19 (a few samples of this study predate the infection). Cell type and time point are not known.

This clonotype was observed a few times. CDR3 protein: CASSQDPGTSANEQFF. CDR3 nucleotide sequence: TGCGCCAGCAGCCAAGACCCCGGGACTAGCGCCAATGAGCAGTTCTTC. The chain combines TRBV4-1 with TRBJ2-1, with 10 nucleotides matching TRBD2. V shed 0 bases and J 6 bases; nucleotides not matched to a gene: 5. The germline V gene encodes CDR1 MGHRA and CDR2 YSYEKL. The CDR3 is made up of 16 amino acids.

There are a few counts of this clonotype. The chain carries TRBV6-1 and TRBJ2-5, with D uncertain. The CDR3 spans 15 residues. V was trimmed by 0 bases and J by 2 bases, leaving 10 bases between them. Looked up from germline, CDR1 is MNHNS and CDR2 is SASEGT. CDR3 in DNA: TGTGCCAGCAGTGAAGCGTCCGTAAGTCAAGAGACCCAGTACTTC. Amino acids: CASSEASVSQETQYF.

The rearrangement links TRBV7-2 to TRBJ2-4, with 10 positions matching TRBD2. The CDR3 contains 17 residues. Germline V lookup: CDR1 SGHTA, CDR2 FQGNSA. V gave up 1 base and J gave up 8 bases; unmatched junction bases: 11. For the CDR3, the DNA is TGTGCCAGCAGCTTAGTCGCAGCGGGGGGGCCGGGGTACATTCAGTACTTC. It is translated as CASSLVAAGGPGYIQYF.

This clonotype has just a few counts. The chain has TRBV19 and TRBJ2-3; 8 bases fit TRBD1. V trimming: 3 bases; J trimming: 0 bases; junction bases outside the gene matches: 2. The CDR3 length is 15 residues. CDR1 and CDR2 from the germline V gene are LNHDA and SQIVND (reference sequence). In DNA form, the CDR3 reads TGTGCCAGTAGTATGGACAGGGCGAGCACAGATACGCAGTATTTT. Its translation: CASSMDRASTDTQYF.

This clonotype was detected only a few times. The chain links TRBV12-3 or TRBV12-4 to TRBJ1-5; D is ambiguous. CDR3 length equals 14 residues. V gave up 3 bases and J gave up 4 bases, with 10 bases separating them. The CDR3 sequence is CASSLEGRNQPQHF. Here the CDR3 DNA reads TGTGCCAGCAGTTTGGAGGGTAGAAATCAGCCCCAGCATTTT.

This clonotype was counted between two and nine times. CDR3 in DNA: TGCGCCAGCAGTGGGGGGGTCTCCACTGAAGCTTTCTTT. Translation gives CASSGGVSTEAFF. The V call is TRBV10-2, the J call TRBJ1-1, with a weak D call TRBD1 (5 bases). V was shortened by 4 bases and J by 4 bases, with 10 bases between the two germline ends. This CDR3 comprises 13 residues. Per germline, CDR1 WSHSY and CDR2 SAAADI.

This clonotype was seen a handful of times. V and J are TRBV3-1 and TRBJ2-3; 11 bases line up with TRBD2. Germline V gene lookup returns CDR1 LGHDT and CDR2 YNNKEL (reference sequence). The CDR3 consists of 17 residues. V was clipped by 4 bases and J by 2 bases; unmatched bases: 8. This chain's CDR3 is CASSLLAGGSSTDTQYF. As DNA, the CDR3 is TGTGCCAGCAGCCTATTAGCGGGGGGGTCCTCCACAGATACGCAGTATTTT.

Many counts were recorded for this clonotype. The J gene is TRBJ2-2, the V gene TRBV12-3 or TRBV12-4; D remains ambiguous. CDR3 length: 13 residues. CDR3 sequence (DNA): TGTGCTAGTGGTCAATCGAACACCGGGGAGCTGTTTTTT. Its translation is CASGQSNTGELFF.

The chain employs TRBV12-3 or TRBV12-4 and TRBJ1-5; D is unresolved. With 4 bases removed from V and 7 bases from J, the gap between germline ends came to 14 bases. This CDR3 comprises 14 residues. This CDR3 reads CASSSRTGVQPQHF. Written as DNA, the CDR3 is TGTGCCAGCAGTTCACGGACTGGGGTCCAGCCCCAGCATTTT.

This clonotype was seen only a few times. The CDR3 DNA reads as TGTGCCAGCAGCGTAGGAGGGGTTGTCTATGGCTACACCTTC. As protein: CASSVGGVVYGYTF. The chain links TRBV9 to TRBJ1-2; D possibly corresponds to TRBD1 (5 bases). This CDR3 is built from 14 residues. Germline-derived CDR1 and CDR2 are SGDLS and YYNGEE. The ends were cut back, 0 bases at V and 4 bases at J, with 10 bases in the middle.

This rearrangement joins TRBV12-3 or TRBV12-4 to TRBJ2-1; tentatively, D is TRBD1 (5 bases). The length of the CDR3 is 16 residues. Trimming stripped 5 bases from V and 6 bases from J, with 20 bases between. CDR3 nucleotide sequence: TGTGCCAGCAGTCCTAGGCAGGGTCTCCTTGGCAATGAGCAGTTCTTC. This encodes CASSPRQGLLGNEQFF.

V is TRBV5-1 and J is TRBJ2-2; D may be TRBD1 or TRBD2 (6 bases each). Germline-derived CDR1 and CDR2 are SGHRS and YFSETQ. V lost 2 bases and J 4 bases, leaving 15 bases between the germline ends. The CDR3 extends over 16 amino acids. Here the CDR3 reads CASSFLGGASTGELFF. As DNA, the CDR3 is TGCGCCAGCAGCTTTCTCGGGGGCGCGTCCACCGGGGAGCTGTTTTTT.

This chain connects TRBV4-1 to TRBJ2-7; TRBD2 agrees at 7 bases. CDR3 length equals 14 residues. The germline gives CDR1 MGHRA, CDR2 YSYEKL. V gave up 4 bases and J gave up 4 bases; unmatched junction bases: 7. The CDR3 region has the DNA TGCGCCAGCAGCCCTACTAGCGAGGGGTACGAGCAGTACTTC. Residues: CASSPTSEGYEQYF.

This clonotype was detected ten times or more. V and J are TRBV7-9 and TRBJ2-2; D is perhaps TRBD2 (6 bases). Germline V CDR1 and CDR2: SEHNR, FQNEAQ (reference sequence). V was shortened by 5 bases and J by 1 base, with 11 bases between the two germline ends. There are 15 residues in the CDR3. CDR3 region: CASSPGTQNTGELFF. CDR3 sequence (DNA): TGTGCCAGCAGCCCCGGGACTCAGAACACCGGGGAGCTGTTTTTT.

This clonotype was counted only a few times. This chain joins TRBV12-3 or TRBV12-4 and TRBJ2-1, with D tentatively TRBD2 (5 bases). This CDR3 is built from 12 residues. The V and J ends lost 7 bases and 3 bases respectively, with 7 bases between them. The CDR3 sequence: CASTGFYNEQFF. CDR3 in DNA: TGTGCCAGCACGGGGTTCTACAATGAGCAGTTCTTC.

This clonotype was seen a handful of times. V usage is TRBV7-2 and J usage is TRBJ1-2, with D possibly TRBD1 on 5 matching bases. CDR1 is SGHTA and CDR2 is FQGNSA in the germline V gene. V gave up 5 bases and J gave up 2 bases, with 12 bases separating them. The CDR3 runs 14 residues. CDR3 loop: CASSPSRQNYGYTF. The DNA for the CDR3 is TGTGCCAGCAGCCCCTCCCGACAGAACTATGGCTACACCTTC.

This clonotype was seen more than once but under ten times. The chain uses TRBV4-1 and TRBJ2-2, with 8 bases identical to TRBD2. The CDR3 runs to 16 residues. Trimming took 3 bases from V and 1 from J; bases not matched to a gene: 4. Germline assignment: CDR1 MGHRA and CDR2 YSYEKL. The CDR3 bases are TGCGCCAGCAGCCAGCCGGCGGGGGGGAACACCGGGGAGCTGTTTTTT. Its translation: CASSQPAGGNTGELFF.

CDR3 in amino acids: CASSYSEGGYTF. In DNA form, the CDR3 reads TGTGCCAGCAGTTACTCGGAGGGTGGCTACACCTTC. The chain employs TRBV6-6 and TRBJ1-2; no clear D. V shed 0 bases and J shed 7 bases, with 6 bases lying between them. Germline CDR1 MNHNY, CDR2 SVGAGI (reference sequence). There are 12 residues in the CDR3.

V and J are TRBV5-6 and TRBJ1-2; the match to TRBD1 covers 7 bases. Germline CDR1 and CDR2: SGHDT and YYEEEE. The CDR3 is made up of 15 amino acids. J gave up 8 bases and V 5 bases, and 15 bases lay outside the gene matches. The chain's CDR3 is CASSSGTDLFQGYTF. Written as DNA, the CDR3 is TGTGCCAGCAGTTCCGGGACAGACCTATTTCAGGGCTACACCTTC.

This clonotype appeared a few times. The chain uses TRBV7-2 and TRBJ1-2, with TRBD1 matching over 7 bases. Losses at the gene ends were 6 bases for V and 4 bases for J; bases not matched to a gene: 11. The CDR3 length is 15 residues. Germline V gene sequence: CDR1 SGHTA, CDR2 FQGNSA. The CDR3 DNA follows: TGTGCCAGCAGAAACGCGGGACAGCGGCTCTATGGCTACACCTTC. The encoded protein is CASRNAGQRLYGYTF.

This clonotype was detected ten times or more. The junction departs from the called germline gene at one end, perhaps through a read error. V gene TRBV7-9 combines with J gene TRBJ2-3; no clear D gene. Germline CDR1 reads SEHNR; CDR2 reads FQNEAQ (reference sequence). The CDR3 runs to 12 residues. CDR3 sequence: CASSLSTDTQYF. The CDR3 DNA follows: TGCGCCAGCAGCTTGAGCACAGATACGCAGTATTTT. The full variable domain, its missing parts supplied by reference TRBV7-9 and TRBJ2-3, is DTGVSQNPRHKITKRGQNVTFRCDPISEHNRLYWYRQTLGQGPEFLTYFQNEAQLEKSRLLSDRFSAERPKGSFSTLEIQRTEQGDSAMYLCASSLSTDTQYFGPGTRLTVL.